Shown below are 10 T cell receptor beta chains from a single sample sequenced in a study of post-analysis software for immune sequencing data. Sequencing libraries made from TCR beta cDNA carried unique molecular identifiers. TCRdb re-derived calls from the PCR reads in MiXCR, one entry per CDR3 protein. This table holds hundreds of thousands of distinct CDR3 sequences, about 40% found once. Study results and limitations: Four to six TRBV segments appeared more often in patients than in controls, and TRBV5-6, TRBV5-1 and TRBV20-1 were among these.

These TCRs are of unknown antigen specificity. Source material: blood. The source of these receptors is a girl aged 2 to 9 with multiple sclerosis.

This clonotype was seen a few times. CDR3 in DNA: TGCAGCGTTACCAGGACTAGCTCAGGGTGGGATACGCAGTATTTT. Its translation: CSVTRTSSGWDTQYF. The chain recombines TRBV29-1 with TRBJ2-3, with 8 positions matching TRBD2. V was pared by 5 bases and J by 6 bases, with 13 bases of the junction left unmatched. CDR1 is SQVTM, CDR2 ANQGSEA, per germline. The CDR3 has 15 amino acids.

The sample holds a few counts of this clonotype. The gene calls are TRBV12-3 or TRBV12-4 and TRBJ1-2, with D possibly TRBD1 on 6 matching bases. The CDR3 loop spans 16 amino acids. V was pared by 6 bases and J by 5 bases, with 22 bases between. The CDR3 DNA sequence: TGTGCCAGCAGCGGGGAGGGGGGCGGCCCCATTTATGGCTACACCTTC. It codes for CASSGEGGGPIYGYTF.

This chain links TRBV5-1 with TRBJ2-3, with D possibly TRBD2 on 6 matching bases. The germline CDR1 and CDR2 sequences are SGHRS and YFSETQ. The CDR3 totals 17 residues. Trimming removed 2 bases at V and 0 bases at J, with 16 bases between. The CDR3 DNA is TGCGCCAGCAGCTTAGTCTCGGGTAGCGGTAGCACAGATACGCAGTATTTT. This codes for CASSLVSGSGSTDTQYF.

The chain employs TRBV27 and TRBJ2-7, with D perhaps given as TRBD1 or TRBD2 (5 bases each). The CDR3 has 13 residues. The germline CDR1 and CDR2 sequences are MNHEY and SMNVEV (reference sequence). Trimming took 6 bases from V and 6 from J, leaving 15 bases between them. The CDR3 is CASSRDLWGEQYF. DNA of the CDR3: TGTGCCAGCAGCAGGGACCTCTGGGGCGAGCAGTACTTC.

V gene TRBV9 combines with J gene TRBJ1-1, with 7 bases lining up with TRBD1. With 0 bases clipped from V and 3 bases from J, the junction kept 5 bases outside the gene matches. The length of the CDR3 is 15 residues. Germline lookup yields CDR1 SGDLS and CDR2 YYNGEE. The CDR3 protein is CASSVDPRGDTEAFF. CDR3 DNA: TGTGCCAGCAGCGTAGATCCCAGGGGGGACACTGAAGCTTTCTTT.

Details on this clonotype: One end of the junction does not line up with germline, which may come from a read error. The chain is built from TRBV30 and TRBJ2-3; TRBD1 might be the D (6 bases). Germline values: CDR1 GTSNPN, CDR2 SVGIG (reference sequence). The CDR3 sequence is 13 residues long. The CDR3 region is CAWGVNRADTQYF. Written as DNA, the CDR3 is TGTGCCTGGGGTGTAAACAGGGCTGATACGCAGTATTTT.

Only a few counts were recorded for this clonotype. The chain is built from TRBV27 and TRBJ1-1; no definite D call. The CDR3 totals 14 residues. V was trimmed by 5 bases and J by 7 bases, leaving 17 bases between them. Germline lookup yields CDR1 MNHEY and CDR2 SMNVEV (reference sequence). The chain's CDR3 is CASSPRRREYEAFF. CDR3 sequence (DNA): TGTGCCAGCAGTCCACGGAGGAGGGAGTATGAAGCTTTCTTT.

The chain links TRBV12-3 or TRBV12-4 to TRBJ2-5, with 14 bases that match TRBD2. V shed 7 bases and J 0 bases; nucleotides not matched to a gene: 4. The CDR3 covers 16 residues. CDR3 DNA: TGTGCCAGCACCCGACTAGCGGGGGGGGACCAAGAGACCCAGTACTTC. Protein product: CASTRLAGGDQETQYF.

This chain's CDR3 is CASSFSGTSDYEQYF. In DNA, the CDR3 is TGTGCCAGCAGTTTTTCTGGAACTAGCGACTACGAGCAGTACTTC. The V and J genes are TRBV12-3 or TRBV12-4 and TRBJ2-7; 7 positions match TRBD2. This CDR3 contains 15 residues. The V segment lost 3 bases and the J segment 3 bases; nucleotides outside the gene matches: 8.

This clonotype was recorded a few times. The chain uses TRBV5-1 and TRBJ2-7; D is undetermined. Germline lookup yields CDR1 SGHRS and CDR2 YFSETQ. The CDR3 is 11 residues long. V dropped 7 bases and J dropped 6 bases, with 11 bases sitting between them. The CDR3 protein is CASAFGSEQYF. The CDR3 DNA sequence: TGCGCCAGCGCCTTCGGAAGCGAGCAGTACTTC.